This TCR beta chain was retrieved from a study of CD8+ T cells in alopecia areata listed by TCRdb under 2018. Looking at the study overall: The treated patients took part in an open-label pilot trial in which moderate-to-severe alopecia areata was treated with oral tofacitinib at 5 to 10 mg twice daily. Patients stayed on tofacitinib for 6 to 18 months and then had 6 months of follow-up off drug so that delayed response and recurrence could be assessed. Scalp clonality was compared across normal scalp (n=4), patchy alopecia areata scalp (n=8), and alopecia totalis/universalis scalp (n=8). The RNA source kit depended on sample type: the PAXgene miRNA kit for fixed scalp, the miRNeasy kit for PBMCs, and the RNeasy kit for mouse skin. Human TCRbeta sequencing covered scalp tissue and sorted CD4+ and CD8+ peripheral blood T cells from patchy and totalis/universalis alopecia areata patients and healthy controls. Tofacitinib-treated patients had biopsies at baseline and at 4 and 24 weeks of treatment, with a later scalp biopsy in several patients. The SALT score, which quantifies the percentage of affected scalp surface area, was used to measure disease severity in treated patients. TCRbeta CDR3 regions were amplified by immunoSEQ multiplex PCR with 35 Vbeta forward and 13 Jbeta reverse primers. In both human patients and the C3H/HeJ mouse model, the study applied high-throughput TCRbeta sequencing to look at T cell clonal expansion in alopecia areata. The full study reports these points: Lesional scalp, especially in alopecia totalis/universalis, showed higher clonality and more expanded CD8+ clones than normal scalp, suggesting antigenic drive. With tofacitinib, both scalp clonality and the number of expanded CD8+ clones among the top 100 scalp clones went down significantly. Because the treated cohort was small and included a single nonresponder, larger studies are needed to assess links between baseline CD8+ expansion and response. TCR sequences shared between patients were less clear than in mice, possibly partly because of HLA diversity in the patient population. During tofacitinib treatment, many expanded lesional clones stuck around in both scalp and blood, and this persistence may partly explain why relapse happens after treatment is stopped. Resident alphabeta T cells in normal human skin are also sequenced, complicating scalp TCR repertoire analysis, unlike mouse skin dominated by gammadelta T cells.

Remarks on this clone: Its antigen remains unidentified. No base quality values were provided; no much bigger clone lies one nucleotide off.

This sample's time point label indicates: less than five weeks on oral tofacitinib. According to the study, the label for this sample's treatment or condition signals: oral pan-JAK inhibitor, 5-10 mg twice daily. Lesional scalp punch biopsies and peripheral blood were collected from alopecia areata patients. PBMCs were separated by density centrifugation and stained for CD3, CD4 and CD8, after which CD4+ and CD8+ T cells were sorted on a FACSAria. The library was made by the immunoSEQ multiplex PCR assay. RNA was extracted from all samples and reverse transcribed into cDNA as template for TCR sequencing. SuperScript III was used for first-strand cDNA synthesis, primed with a 2:1 mix of oligo-dT and random hexamers. A synthetic immune receptor repertoire was used to gauge amplification bias, and whatever bias remained was removed computationally. On the study's bioinformatics: Raw reads were preprocessed to remove errors, and CDR3 was defined by IMGT conventions from the conserved cysteine to phenylalanine. Clonality was computed as 1 minus the Shannon entropy, with the entropy normalized by log2 of the number of productive unique TCRs. Whether each scalp clone was CD4 or CD8 was inferred by checking scalp TCRbeta sequences against the CD4 and CD8 repertoires from sorted blood. TCRdb re-hosts the immuneACCESS table, in-frame sequences only. Its copies lack some clones; in the studies checked, an unresolved V gene accounts for under half of them, and the cause for the rest is not known. V and J calls and clone size are those listed in that table; D and trimming were worked out from the DNA. The sample table lists 110,000 to 150,000 clones, roughly four fifths of them with a count of one. The top ten clones comprise approximately 25% of the sample.

Per the germline V gene (reference sequence), LNHDA is the CDR1 and SQIVND is the CDR2. The CDR3 runs 15 residues from the cysteine to the phenylalanine. The DNA shown is the 45-base CDR3, in frame from base 1. At the junction V is shortened by 5 bases and J by 7 bases; bases outside the gene matches: 6. The clonotype was recovered from a human donor with alopecia areata. The sequencing here drew on CD8+ T cells sorted from blood, taken at week 4, from a patient treated with tofacitinib. The chain couples TRBV19 to TRBJ2-1, with 12 bases matching TRBD1. For the CDR3, the sequence is CASSLGQGALNEQFF. The DNA is TGTGCCAGTAGTTTGGGACAGGGGGCGCTTAATGAGCAGTTCTTC. With all but the CDR3 taken from the reference TRBV19 and TRBJ2-1 genes, the full variable domain is: DGGITQSPKYLFRKEGQNVTLSCEQNLNHDAMYWYRQDPGQGLRLIYYSQIVNDFQKGDIAEGYSVSREKKESFPLTVTSAQKNPTAFYLCASSLGQGALNEQFFGPGTRLTVL.